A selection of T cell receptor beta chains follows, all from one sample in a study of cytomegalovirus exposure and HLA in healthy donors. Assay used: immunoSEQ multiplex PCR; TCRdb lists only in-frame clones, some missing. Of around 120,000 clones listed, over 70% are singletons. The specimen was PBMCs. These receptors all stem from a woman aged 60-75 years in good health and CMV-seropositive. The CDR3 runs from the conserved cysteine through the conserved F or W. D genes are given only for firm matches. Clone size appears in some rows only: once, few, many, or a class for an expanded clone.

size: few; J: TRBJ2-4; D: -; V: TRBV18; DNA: TGTGCCAGCTCTCCTCAGGAGGGGGCAGCTATAAACATTCAGTACTTC; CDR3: CASSPQEGAAINIQYF
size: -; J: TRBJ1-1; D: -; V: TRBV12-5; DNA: TGTGCTAGTGGGTCCTACAGAAACACTGAAGCTTTCTTT; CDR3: CASGSYRNTEAFF
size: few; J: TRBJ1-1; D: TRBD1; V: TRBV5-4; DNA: TGTGCCAGCAGCTTGGGGCGGACAGGAGCCAACACTGAAGCTTTCTTT; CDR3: CASSLGRTGANTEAFF
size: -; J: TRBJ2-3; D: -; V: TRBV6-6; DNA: TGTGCCAGCAATGGGGGCCACACAGATACGCAGTATTTT; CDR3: CASNGGHTDTQYF
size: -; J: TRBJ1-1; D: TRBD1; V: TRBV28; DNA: TGTGCCAGCAGCCTCAGGGGGACGGGTGCTTTCTTT; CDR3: CASSLRGTGAFF
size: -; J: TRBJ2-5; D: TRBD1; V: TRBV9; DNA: TGTGCCAGCAGCCCAGGGGGACCCCCGGGTGAGACCCAGTACTTC; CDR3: CASSPGGPPGETQYF
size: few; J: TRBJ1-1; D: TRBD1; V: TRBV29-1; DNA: TGCAGCGTTGAAGAAGAGGACAGGGCGAACACTGAAGCTTTCTTT; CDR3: CSVEEEDRANTEAFF
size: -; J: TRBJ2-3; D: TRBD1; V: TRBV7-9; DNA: TGTTCCAGCAGTCCCCCGATCGGACAGGCCATAGCGCAGTATTTT; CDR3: CSSSPPIGQAIAQYF
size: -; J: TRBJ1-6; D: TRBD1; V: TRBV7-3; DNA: TGTGCCAGCAGCTTAAGGGGACAGGGGAGGTCACCCCTCCACTTT; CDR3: CASSLRGQGRSPLHF
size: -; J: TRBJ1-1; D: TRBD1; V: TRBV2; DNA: TGTGCCAGTTTTCCGGGACAGGGGGTTCCTGAAGCTTTCTTT; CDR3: CASFPGQGVPEAFF
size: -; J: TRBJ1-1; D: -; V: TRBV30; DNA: TGTGCCTGGAGCGAGGCAGTCGAGGCTTTCTTT; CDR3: CAWSEAVEAFF
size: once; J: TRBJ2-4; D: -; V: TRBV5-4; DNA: TGTGCCAGCAGCCTCGGCGGAGGAGGGAGGGCCAAAAACATTCAGTACTTC; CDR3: CASSLGGGGRAKNIQYF
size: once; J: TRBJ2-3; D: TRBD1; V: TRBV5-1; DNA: TGCGCCAGCAGCTTCTTCCTGACAGGGGCTGAGGCAGATACGCAGTATTTT; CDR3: CASSFFLTGAEADTQYF
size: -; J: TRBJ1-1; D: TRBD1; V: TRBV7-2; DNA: TGTGCCAGCAGCTTGGGGGGGACAGGAAGGGCTTTCTTT; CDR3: CASSLGGTGRAFF
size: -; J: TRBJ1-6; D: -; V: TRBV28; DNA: TGTGCCAGCAGTGAAGGAGGTGGAAGAGGCTCCTATAATTCACCCCTCCACTTT; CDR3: CASSEGGGRGSYNSPLHF
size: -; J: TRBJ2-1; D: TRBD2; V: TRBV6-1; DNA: TGTGCCAGCAGTATTCTGGGGGGGGTATTTGACGAGCAGTTCTTC; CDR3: CASSILGGVFDEQFF
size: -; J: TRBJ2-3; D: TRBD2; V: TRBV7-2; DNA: TGTGCCAGCAGCCGGTACCCCGAGCGGGGGGGCAGGTTTGGAGATACGCAGTATTTT; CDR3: CASSRYPERGGRFGDTQYF
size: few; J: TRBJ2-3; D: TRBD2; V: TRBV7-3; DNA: TGTGCCAGCAGCCTCGGCTCTAGCGGGGCCACTAGCACAGATACGCAGTATTTT; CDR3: CASSLGSSGATSTDTQYF
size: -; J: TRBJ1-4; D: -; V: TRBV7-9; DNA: TGTGCCAGCAGCTTACCGGGCAGGGGTTTAGAAAAACTGTTTTTT; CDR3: CASSLPGRGLEKLFF
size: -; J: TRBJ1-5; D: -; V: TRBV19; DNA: TGTGCCAGTAGCGATTCCGGAACAGTACTTCAGCCCCAGCATTTT; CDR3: CASSDSGTVLQPQHF
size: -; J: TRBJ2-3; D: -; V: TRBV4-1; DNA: TGCGCCAGCAGCTCAGAAACGAGCACAGATACGCAGTATTTT; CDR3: CASSSETSTDTQYF
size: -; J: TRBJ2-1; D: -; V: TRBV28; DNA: TGTGCCAGCAGCCCCGCAGGGGGGCTGGGGCAGTTCTTC; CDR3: CASSPAGGLGQFF
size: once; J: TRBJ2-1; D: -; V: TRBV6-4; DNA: TGTGCCAGCAGTCCCGGGACAAATTACAATGAGCAGTTCTTC; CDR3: CASSPGTNYNEQFF
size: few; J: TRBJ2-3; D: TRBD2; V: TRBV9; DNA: TGTGCCAGCAGCGTAGAAGCGGGGGTTAGCACAGATACGCAGTATTTT; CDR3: CASSVEAGVSTDTQYF
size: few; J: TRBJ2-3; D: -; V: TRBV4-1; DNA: TGCGCCAGCAGCCAAGGGACAGACACAGATACGCAGTATTTT; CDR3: CASSQGTDTDTQYF
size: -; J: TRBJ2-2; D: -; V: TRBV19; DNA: TGTGCCAGTAGTATCCACGGGGAGGTGGCCGGGGAGCTGTTTTTT; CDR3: CASSIHGEVAGELFF
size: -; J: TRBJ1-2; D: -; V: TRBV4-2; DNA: TGTGCCAGCAGCCAAGTTTCGGGAAACTATGGCTACACCTTC; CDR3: CASSQVSGNYGYTF
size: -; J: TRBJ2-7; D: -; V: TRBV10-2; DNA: TGCGCCAGCAGCGCAGGGGACGGACGCAGCGAGCAGTACTTC; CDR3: CASSAGDGRSEQYF
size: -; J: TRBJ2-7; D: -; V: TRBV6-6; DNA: TGTGCCAGCGGGGAAACAGGGTGGACCTACGAGCAGTACTTC; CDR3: CASGETGWTYEQYF
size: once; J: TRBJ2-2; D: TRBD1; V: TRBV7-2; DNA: TGTGCCAGCAGCATGGACAGGATCTCCACCGGGGAGCTGTTTTTT; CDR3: CASSMDRISTGELFF
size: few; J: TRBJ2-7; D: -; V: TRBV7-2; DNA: TGTGCCAGCAGCTTTCGACTAGTGGGACACGAGCAGTACTTC; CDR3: CASSFRLVGHEQYF
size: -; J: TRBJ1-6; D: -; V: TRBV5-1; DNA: TGCGCCAGCAGCTTGGTGCAGGGTCGCTATAATTCACCCCTCCACTTT; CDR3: CASSLVQGRYNSPLHF
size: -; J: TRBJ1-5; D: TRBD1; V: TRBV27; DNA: TGTGCCAGCAGTCTACAGGGGAGCAATCAGCCCCAGCATTTT; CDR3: CASSLQGSNQPQHF
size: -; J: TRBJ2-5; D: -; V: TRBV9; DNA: TGTGCCAGCAGCGAATGGAGCGGGGAGACCCAGTACTTC; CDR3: CASSEWSGETQYF
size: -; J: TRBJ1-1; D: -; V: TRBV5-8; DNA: TGTGCCAGCAGCTTCCGGTTTAACACTGAAGCTTTCTTT; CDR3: CASSFRFNTEAFF
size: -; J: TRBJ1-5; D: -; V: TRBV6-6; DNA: TGTGCCAGCAGCCAAGACAGGTCCTTCAATCAGCCCCAGCATTTT; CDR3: CASSQDRSFNQPQHF
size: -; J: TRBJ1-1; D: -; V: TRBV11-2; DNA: TGTGCCAGCAGCTCGCCGGGGGACACTGAAGCTTTCTTT; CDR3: CASSSPGDTEAFF
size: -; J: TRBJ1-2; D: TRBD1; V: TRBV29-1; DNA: TGCAGCGTTGAGCAAGGGACAGGGATCTATGGCTACACCTTC; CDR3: CSVEQGTGIYGYTF
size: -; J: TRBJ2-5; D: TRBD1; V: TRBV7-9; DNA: TGTGCCAGCAGCTTAGAAGGACAGGGGGCCCAGACCCAGTACTTC; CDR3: CASSLEGQGAQTQYF
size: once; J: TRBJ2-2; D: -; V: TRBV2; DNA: TGTGCCAGCAGTCCTATATCTTACACCGGGGAGCTGTTTTTT; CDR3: CASSPISYTGELFF
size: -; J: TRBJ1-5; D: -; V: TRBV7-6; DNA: TGTGCCAGCAGCTTAGATACGGGACCCCAGCATTTT; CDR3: CASSLDTGPQHF
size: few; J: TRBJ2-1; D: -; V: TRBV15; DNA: TGTGCCACCAGCAGAAGTGATGGGGGGAATGAGCAGTTCTTC; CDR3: CATSRSDGGNEQFF
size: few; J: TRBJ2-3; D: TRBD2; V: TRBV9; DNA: TGTGCCAGCAGCGTAGTACCGGGGGGGCGCGCAGATACGCAGTATTTT; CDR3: CASSVVPGGRADTQYF